The 11 T cell receptor beta chains below all came from one sample that was sequenced in a study of blood T cells in healthy people across ages. Combining a sample-barcoded 5' primer with a J-beta primer mix, a second PCR ran for roughly 6 to 12 cycles. Using its own MiXCR run on the 5' RACE reads, TCRdb lists one record per CDR3 protein. The sample lists hundreds of thousands of distinct CDR3 sequences; about 52% were seen once. Specimen: blood. The receptors shown here come from a woman aged 55-69 years in good health.

This CDR3 reads CSARGDRVRETQYF. The CDR3 region has the DNA TGCAGTGCTAGAGGGGACAGGGTACGGGAGACCCAGTACTTC. This chain connects TRBV20-1 to TRBJ2-7; 9 bases align to TRBD1. The J call may be in error: the DNA end matches TRBJ2-5 better. CDR1 DFQATT and CDR2 SNEGSKA come from the germline V gene (reference sequence). The CDR3 is made up of 14 amino acids.

This chain joins TRBV20-1 and TRBJ2-4; a weak D match, TRBD1 (6 bases). V was clipped by 6 bases and J by 2 bases, with 17 bases between them. Germline lookup yields CDR1 DFQATT and CDR2 SNEGSKA (reference sequence). The CDR3 totals 15 residues. The CDR3 here is CSAPRTVTTKNIQYF. CDR3 DNA: TGCAGTGCACCTAGGACAGTGACGACCAAAAACATTCAGTACTTC.

This clonotype has only a few counts. The chain joins TRBV6-2 or TRBV6-3 to TRBJ2-4; D gene uncertain. The germline V and J ends were trimmed by 4 bases and 2 bases, with 6 bases remaining between them. In germline, CDR1 is MNHEY, CDR2 SVGEGT. CDR3 length: 13 amino acids. CDR3 region: CASSSPTKNIQYF. The DNA of the CDR3 is TGTGCCAGCAGTTCCCCTACCAAAAACATTCAGTACTTC.

This clonotype was counted between two and nine times. V usage is TRBV7-9 and J usage is TRBJ1-2, with TRBD1 matching 8 bases. This CDR3 is built from 16 residues. The germline CDR1 and CDR2 sequences are SEHNR and FQNEAQ (reference sequence). V gave up 1 base and J gave up 5 bases; unmatched junction bases: 9. The CDR3 loop is CASSLGKGTGGYGYTF. CDR3 nucleotide sequence: TGTGCCAGCAGCTTAGGAAAAGGGACAGGTGGATATGGCTACACCTTC.

The sample holds many counts of this clonotype. The chain joins TRBV29-1 to TRBJ2-7; 9 bases align to TRBD1. The J segment lost 2 bases and the V segment lost 4 bases, leaving 6 bases of the junction unmatched. Germline assignment: CDR1 SQVTM and CDR2 ANQGSEA. This CDR3 has 14 amino acids. In nucleotides, the CDR3 is TGCAGCGTTGCGGTACAGGGGGCGACCTACGAGCAGTACTTC. It translates to CSVAVQGATYEQYF.

The J gene is TRBJ2-5, the V gene TRBV9, with TRBD1 matching over 7 bases. The assigned J gene may be wrong: the sequence end matches TRBJ2-7 better. The CDR3 length is 14 residues. Germline V CDR1 and CDR2: SGDLS, YYNGEE. Written as DNA, the CDR3 is TGTGCCAGCAGCGTAGGTACAGGGGTTTTCGAGCAGTACTTC. Protein: CASSVGTGVFEQYF.

This clonotype came up a few times. J is TRBJ1-2 and V is TRBV29-1, with TRBD1 matching 8 bases. Germline CDR1 reads SQVTM; CDR2 reads ANQGSEA. Unmatched junction bases numbered 7, after V lost 2 bases and J lost 5 bases. The CDR3 sequence is 14 residues long. In DNA form, the CDR3 reads TGCAGCGTTGAAACCCAGGGGGCGGCGTATGGCTACACCTTC. Translation: CSVETQGAAYGYTF.

As to this clonotype: One end of the junction does not line up with germline, which may come from a read error. The chain has TRBV2 and TRBJ2-7, with D possibly TRBD2 on 6 matching bases. This CDR3 has 13 residues. Germline V gene lookup returns CDR1 SNHLY and CDR2 FYNNEI. The CDR3 DNA follows: TGTGCGAGCAAGTTCCCGGGAGAGGGCGAGCAGTACTTC. Residues: CASKFPGEGEQYF. The variable domain in full, completed from reference TRBV2 and TRBJ2-7, reads EPEVTQTPSHQVTQMGQEVILRCVPISNHLYFYWYRQILGQKVEFLVSFYNNEISEKSEIFDDQFSVERPDGSNFTLKIRSTKLEDSAMYFCASKFPGEGEQYFGPGTRLTVT.

The chain joins TRBV13 to TRBJ2-7; D gene unclear. Trimming stripped 1 base from V and 0 bases from J, with 10 bases between. Per the germline V gene, CDR1 is PRHDT and CDR2 is FYEKMQ (reference sequence). The CDR3 has 15 residues. The CDR3 DNA reads as TGTGCCAGCAGCTTAGAGGGAAATAACTCCTACGAGCAGTACTTC. Encoded protein: CASSLEGNNSYEQYF.

This clonotype was found a few times. The chain couples TRBV20-1 to TRBJ2-7, with D perhaps matching TRBD2 (6 bases). CDR3 length: 13 amino acids. Trimming cost V 1 base and J 2 bases, with 9 bases left between them. The V gene's germline CDR1 is DFQATT and CDR2 SNEGSKA (reference sequence). The CDR3 nucleotides read TGCAGTGCTAGAGGGGACTCAGCCTACGAGCAGTACTTC. Its translation is CSARGDSAYEQYF.

This rearrangement joins TRBV28 to TRBJ1-6, with D perhaps matching TRBD1 (6 bases). Germline CDR1 reads MDHEN; CDR2 reads SYDVKM. This CDR3 has 14 amino acids. With 3 bases removed from V and 12 bases from J, the gap between germline ends came to 15 bases. CDR3 coding DNA: TGTGCCAGCAGTTTGCTCGGGACATTCTTACCCCTCCACTTT. This encodes CASSLLGTFLPLHF.